The rows below give T cell receptor beta chains drawn from one sample of a study of cytomegalovirus exposure and HLA in healthy donors. Generated by immunoSEQ multiplex PCR, the TCRdb table keeps only in-frame clones and is missing some. The table records 150,000 to 200,000 clones, around 83% of them present only once. Material: PBMCs. The receptors were gathered from a middle-aged man in good health and CMV-seropositive. Each CDR3 is given with its conserved first and last residue. The D gene is left open where the match is weak. The size entry is marked missing in some rows and otherwise reads once, few, many or a size class.

abundance: .; j_gene: TRBJ2-1; v_gene: TRBV7-8; d_gene: .; CDR3aa: CASSLRGSYNEQFF; CDR3nt: TGTGCCAGCAGCTTGCGGGGATCCTACAATGAGCAGTTCTTC
abundance: .; j_gene: TRBJ1-4; v_gene: TRBV5-1; d_gene: TRBD1; CDR3aa: CASSPGTVYEKLFF; CDR3nt: TGCGCCAGCAGCCCCGGGACAGTGTACGAAAAACTGTTTTTT
abundance: .; j_gene: TRBJ2-2; v_gene: TRBV4-1; d_gene: TRBD1; CDR3aa: CASSQINRGTGELFF; CDR3nt: TGCGCCAGCAGCCAAATAAACAGGGGTACCGGGGAGCTGTTTTTT
abundance: .; j_gene: TRBJ2-5; v_gene: TRBV5-6; d_gene: .; CDR3aa: CASSLLGRAQETQYF; CDR3nt: TGTGCCAGCAGCTTGCTGGGCAGGGCCCAAGAGACCCAGTACTTC
abundance: .; j_gene: TRBJ1-4; v_gene: TRBV11-1; d_gene: TRBD1; CDR3aa: CASSFDRGRGEKLFF; CDR3nt: TGTGCCAGCAGCTTCGACAGGGGGCGTGGAGAAAAACTGTTTTTT
abundance: .; j_gene: TRBJ2-1; v_gene: TRBV27; d_gene: .; CDR3aa: CASRPTGDSYNEQFF; CDR3nt: TGTGCCAGCAGGCCGACAGGAGACTCCTACAATGAGCAGTTCTTC
abundance: .; j_gene: TRBJ1-1; v_gene: TRBV6-6; d_gene: .; CDR3aa: CASTLAPGESTEAFF; CDR3nt: TGTGCCAGCACCCTGGCCCCAGGGGAAAGCACTGAAGCTTTCTTT
abundance: once; j_gene: TRBJ2-7; v_gene: TRBV10-2; d_gene: .; CDR3aa: CASSPTYEQYF; CDR3nt: TGCGCCAGCAGTCCAACCTACGAGCAGTACTTC
abundance: .; j_gene: TRBJ2-3; v_gene: TRBV5-1; d_gene: .; CDR3aa: CASSIGIVASLTDTQYF; CDR3nt: TGCGCCAGCAGCATTGGGATTGTAGCGAGCCTCACAGATACGCAGTATTTT
abundance: .; j_gene: TRBJ2-2; v_gene: TRBV6-5; d_gene: .; CDR3aa: CASSYEGAGTGELFF; CDR3nt: TGTGCCAGCAGTTACGAGGGCGCGGGCACCGGGGAGCTGTTTTTT
abundance: .; j_gene: TRBJ1-3; v_gene: TRBV7-9; d_gene: .; CDR3aa: CASEPPRGGRDSGNTIYF; CDR3nt: TGTGCCAGCGAGCCTCCGCGGGGAGGGCGAGACTCTGGAAACACCATATATTTT
abundance: .; j_gene: TRBJ2-7; v_gene: TRBV11-3; d_gene: TRBD1; CDR3aa: CASSLGDSSYEQYF; CDR3nt: TGTGCCAGCAGCTTAGGGGACAGTTCCTACGAGCAGTACTTC
abundance: .; j_gene: TRBJ2-3; v_gene: TRBV7-6; d_gene: .; CDR3aa: CASSPRRTDTQYF; CDR3nt: TGTGCCAGCAGCCCCCGCAGAACCGATACGCAGTATTTT
abundance: .; j_gene: TRBJ2-1; v_gene: TRBV19; d_gene: TRBD1; CDR3aa: CASSIERQGAYEQFF; CDR3nt: TGTGCCAGTAGTATAGAAAGGCAGGGGGCCTATGAGCAGTTCTTC
abundance: .; j_gene: TRBJ2-2; v_gene: TRBV10-2; d_gene: .; CDR3aa: CASRIGGVRGGELFF; CDR3nt: TGCGCCAGCAGAATAGGGGGAGTCCGAGGCGGGGAGCTGTTTTTT
abundance: few; j_gene: TRBJ2-5; v_gene: TRBV6-6; d_gene: TRBD2; CDR3aa: CASSQGLAGVETQYF; CDR3nt: TGTGCCAGCAGTCAGGGACTAGCGGGTGTGGAGACCCAGTACTTC
abundance: .; j_gene: TRBJ2-2; v_gene: TRBV27; d_gene: .; CDR3aa: CASRWATDGELFF; CDR3nt: TGTGCCAGCCGGTGGGCTACCGACGGGGAGCTGTTTTTT
abundance: few; j_gene: TRBJ2-1; v_gene: TRBV19; d_gene: TRBD1; CDR3aa: CASSPMTGDTNSYNEQFF; CDR3nt: TGTGCCAGTAGTCCTATGACAGGGGACACCAATTCCTACAATGAGCAGTTCTTC
abundance: once; j_gene: TRBJ2-3; v_gene: TRBV11-2; d_gene: TRBD2; CDR3aa: CASSPGGSTDTQYF; CDR3nt: TGTGCCAGCAGCCCGGGAGGGAGCACAGATACGCAGTATTTT
abundance: .; j_gene: TRBJ2-1; v_gene: TRBV7-9; d_gene: .; CDR3aa: CASSSGGGESYNEQFF; CDR3nt: TGTGCCAGCAGCTCGGGGGGCGGGGAATCCTACAATGAGCAGTTCTTC
abundance: .; j_gene: TRBJ1-1; v_gene: TRBV19; d_gene: TRBD1; CDR3aa: CASSNRDRGIMGTEAFF; CDR3nt: TGTGCCAGTAGTAATCGGGACAGGGGGATTATGGGCACTGAAGCTTTCTTT
abundance: few; j_gene: TRBJ1-2; v_gene: TRBV27; d_gene: TRBD1; CDR3aa: CASSSPGTARHNYGYTF; CDR3nt: TGTGCCAGCAGTTCTCCCGGGACAGCTCGTCATAACTATGGCTACACCTTC
abundance: .; j_gene: TRBJ2-7; v_gene: TRBV4-1; d_gene: .; CDR3aa: CASSHLRGELEQYF; CDR3nt: TGCGCCAGCAGCCACCTCCGCGGGGAATTGGAGCAGTACTTC
abundance: few; j_gene: TRBJ2-2; v_gene: TRBV7-2; d_gene: .; CDR3aa: CASSLVQGFTGELFF; CDR3nt: TGTGCCAGCAGCTTAGTCCAGGGATTTACCGGGGAGCTGTTTTTT
abundance: few; j_gene: TRBJ1-2; v_gene: TRBV7-3; d_gene: TRBD1; CDR3aa: CASSFGQGHYGYTF; CDR3nt: TGTGCCAGCAGCTTTGGACAGGGTCACTATGGCTACACCTTC
abundance: .; j_gene: TRBJ1-2; v_gene: TRBV5-4; d_gene: TRBD1; CDR3aa: CASSYGQGEYGYTF; CDR3nt: TGTGCCAGCAGCTACGGACAGGGGGAGTATGGCTACACCTTC
abundance: .; j_gene: TRBJ2-5; v_gene: TRBV7-8; d_gene: TRBD2; CDR3aa: CASSYGLAGQETQYF; CDR3nt: TGTGCCAGCAGCTATGGACTAGCGGGACAAGAGACCCAGTACTTC
abundance: .; j_gene: TRBJ2-7; v_gene: TRBV5-4; d_gene: TRBD2; CDR3aa: CASSVSGGFHEQYF; CDR3nt: TGTGCCAGCAGCGTTAGCGGGGGGTTCCACGAGCAGTACTTC
abundance: .; j_gene: TRBJ1-1; v_gene: TRBV7-8; d_gene: .; CDR3aa: CASSLYAPGSGTEAFF; CDR3nt: TGTGCCAGCAGCTTATACGCTCCGGGATCGGGCACTGAAGCTTTCTTT
abundance: few; j_gene: TRBJ1-2; v_gene: TRBV19; d_gene: .; CDR3aa: CASSIELTGFRDGYTF; CDR3nt: TGTGCCAGTAGTATAGAGTTAACAGGATTTAGGGATGGCTACACCTTC
abundance: .; j_gene: TRBJ1-1; v_gene: TRBV18; d_gene: TRBD1; CDR3aa: CASSFDRAKTEAFF; CDR3nt: TGTGCCAGCTCATTTGACAGGGCCAAAACTGAAGCTTTCTTT
abundance: .; j_gene: TRBJ1-4; v_gene: TRBV4-1; d_gene: .; CDR3aa: CASSSHGAAIEKLFF; CDR3nt: TGCGCCAGCAGCTCTCATGGGGCAGCAATTGAAAAACTGTTTTTT
abundance: .; j_gene: TRBJ2-1; v_gene: TRBV11-3; d_gene: TRBD1; CDR3aa: CASSFPGQVAEQFF; CDR3nt: TGTGCCAGCAGCTTTCCGGGACAGGTGGCTGAGCAGTTCTTC
abundance: .; j_gene: TRBJ1-4; v_gene: TRBV10-3; d_gene: .; CDR3aa: CAISESEQPNEKLFF; CDR3nt: TGTGCCATCAGTGAGTCGGAACAGCCGAATGAAAAACTGTTTTTT